These 23 T cell receptor beta chains were sequenced from one sample in a study of blood T cell repertoires in COVID-19. TCRdb's table, derived via immunoSEQ multiplex PCR, lists solely in-frame clones and lacks some. In the table there are about 190,000 clones, 70% to 85% of which are singletons. Input material: peripheral blood. The origin of the receptors is a man aged 45-65 years who had recovered from COVID-19.

In this sample, this clone turned up a few times. The genes are TRBV20-1 and TRBJ1-1; D is unresolved. Germline V gene data show CDR1 as DFQATT and CDR2 as SNEGSKA (reference sequence). This CDR3 comprises 10 residues. The CDR3 loop reads CSAGWTEAFF. The CDR3 DNA follows: TGCAGCGCCGGTTGGACTGAAGCTTTCTTT.

The rearrangement joins TRBV3-1 (or the pseudogene TRBV3-2) to TRBJ1-6; D perhaps matches TRBD1 (5 bases). Germline loops: CDR1 LGHDT, CDR2 YNNKEL (reference sequence). Trimming removed 1 base at V and 7 bases at J, with 17 bases between. The CDR3 consists of 17 residues. CDR3 nucleotides: TGTGCCAGCAGCCAAGTAACGGGACTCGGGTTGAATTCACCCCTCCACTTT. Amino acids: CASSQVTGLGLNSPLHF.

The V gene is TRBV4-1, the J gene TRBJ1-2; TRBD1 might be the D (5 bases). V lost 3 bases to trimming and J lost 7 bases, with 18 bases between them. The length of the CDR3 is 15 residues. Germline CDR1 reads MGHRA; CDR2 reads YSYEKL. For the CDR3, the DNA is TGCGCCAGCAGCCATCCACGGGAGGCAGGGCTTGGCTACACCTTC. The encoded protein is CASSHPREAGLGYTF.

The gene calls are TRBV2 and TRBJ1-4; D is possibly TRBD1 (6 bases). The V end was cut by 9 bases, the J end by 7 bases, with 15 bases between. Germline V gene lookup returns CDR1 SNHLY and CDR2 FYNNEI. The CDR3 sequence is 13 residues long. CDR3 nucleotide sequence: TGTGCCAGTACAGGGCTTGTTAGTGAAAAACTGTTTTTT. Protein product: CASTGLVSEKLFF.

The sample holds a few counts of this clone. This rearrangement joins TRBV10-2 to TRBJ1-3, with D unresolved. Germline loops: CDR1 WSHSY, CDR2 SAAADI. V was trimmed by 6 bases and J by 0 bases, leaving 12 bases between them. The CDR3 contains 15 residues. CDR3 in DNA: TGCGCCAGCAGCGTTTCTTCAGGCTCTGGAAACACCATATATTTT. It is translated as CASSVSSGSGNTIYF.

This chain joins TRBV7-3 and TRBJ2-3; 12 bases agree with TRBD2. V lost 5 bases to trimming and J lost 5 bases; unmatched junction nucleotides: 8. There are 16 residues in the CDR3. CDR1 SGHTA and CDR2 FQGTGA come from the germline V gene. The chain's CDR3 is CASSTRLAGDIDTQYF. CDR3 in DNA: TGTGCCAGCAGCACCCGACTAGCGGGAGATATAGATACGCAGTATTTT.

The rearrangement joins TRBV5-6 to TRBJ2-5; 7 positions match TRBD1. In germline, CDR1 is SGHDT, CDR2 YYEEEE. This CDR3 spans 16 amino acids. V was pared by 4 bases and J by 1 base, with 10 bases of the junction left unmatched. The CDR3 sequence: CASSLRLGTAQETQYF. The CDR3 nucleotides are TGTGCCAGCAGCCTGCGACTGGGGACAGCCCAAGAGACCCAGTACTTC.

V gene TRBV11-2 combines with J gene TRBJ1-6, with 7 bases identical to TRBD1. CDR3 length: 15 amino acids. V dropped 3 bases and J dropped 5; count of bases not matched to a gene: 4. Germline CDR1 is SGHAT and CDR2 is FQNNGV. The CDR3 sequence: CASSLTGSDNSPLHF. CDR3 coding DNA: TGTGCCAGCAGCTTGACAGGGAGCGATAATTCACCCCTCCACTTT.

This sequence joins TRBV7-2 and TRBJ1-2; D is uncertain. The germline CDR1 and CDR2 sequences are SGHTA and FQGNSA. This CDR3 has 14 residues. V gave up 3 bases and J gave up 4 bases, with 12 bases separating them. CDR3 loop: CASSLAVETYGYTF. CDR3 DNA sequence: TGTGCCAGCAGCTTGGCGGTGGAGACCTATGGCTACACCTTC. The full variable domain, completed using reference TRBV7-2 and TRBJ1-2, is GAGVSQSPSNKVTEKGKDVELRCDPISGHTALYWYRQSLGQGLEFLIYFQGNSAPDKSGLPSDRFSAERTGGSVSTLTIQRTQQEDSAVYLCASSLAVETYGYTFGSGTRLTVV.

The CDR3 here is CASSTDRLLNTEAFF. CDR3 nucleotides: TGTGCCAGTAGTACCGACAGGCTTTTGAACACTGAAGCTTTCTTT. J is TRBJ1-1 and V is TRBV19; the D gene is possibly TRBD1 (6 bases). CDR3 length: 15 amino acids. The germline V gene encodes CDR1 LNHDA and CDR2 SQIVND (reference sequence). V was shortened by 4 bases and J by 0 bases, with 12 bases between the two germline ends.

This CDR3 is CASTLTGGIHSGNTIYF. CDR3 DNA: TGCGCCAGCACCTTAACAGGGGGCATTCACTCTGGAAACACCATATATTTT. The chain recombines TRBV5-1 with TRBJ1-3; 9 bases are a match to TRBD1. V shed 6 bases, J shed 0 bases, and the junction held 10 bases outside the gene matches. CDR1 and CDR2 (germline): SGHRS, YFSETQ. The CDR3 covers 17 residues.

CDR3 bases: TGTGCCAGCAGTTATTACGGGAGTCTCGTGGAACAAGAGACCCAGTACTTC. Translated: CASSYYGSLVEQETQYF. The chain links TRBV6-2 or TRBV6-3 to TRBJ2-5, with D possibly TRBD2 on 6 matching bases. The V end was cut by 3 bases, the J end by 2 bases, with 19 bases between. The CDR3 covers 17 residues. Germline V gene lookup returns CDR1 MNHEY and CDR2 SVGEGT.

The CDR3, as DNA: TGTGCCAGCAGCCAAGAGGGACAAGTGACTGAAAAACTGTTTTTT. Its protein is CASSQEGQVTEKLFF. This sequence joins TRBV3-1 (or the pseudogene TRBV3-2) and TRBJ1-4; D perhaps matches TRBD1 (6 bases). The CDR3 sequence is 15 residues long. V dropped 0 bases and J dropped 7 bases, with 12 bases sitting between them. From germline, CDR1 is LGHDT and CDR2 YNNKEL (reference sequence).

The chain has TRBV7-2 and TRBJ2-7; 10 nucleotides agree with TRBD2. Per the germline V gene, CDR1 is SGHTA and CDR2 is FQGNSA. This CDR3 has 15 residues. After removal of 5 bases from V and 3 bases from J, the junction contained 7 bases not matched to a gene. The CDR3 nucleotides read TGTGCCAGCAGCCCAAAAGGACTAGCGGTCTACGAGCAGTACTTC. Protein product: CASSPKGLAVYEQYF.

The J gene is TRBJ2-5, the V gene TRBV29-1; a possible D gene is TRBD1 (5 bases). The V gene lost 0 bases and the J gene lost 5 bases, with 13 bases spanning the gap. Germline V gene sequence: CDR1 SQVTM, CDR2 ANQGSEA. The CDR3 has 14 residues. The DNA for the CDR3 is TGCAGCGTTGAAGATCCTACAGGATATGAGACCCAGTACTTC. Its protein is CSVEDPTGYETQYF. Filled out from reference TRBV29-1 and TRBJ2-5, the complete variable domain reads SAVISQKPSRDICQRGTSLTIQCQVDSQVTMMFWYRQQPGQSLTLIATANQGSEATYESGFVIDKFPISRPNLTFSTLTVSNMSPEDSSIYLCSVEDPTGYETQYFGPGTRLLVL.

This clone appeared once. The chain combines TRBV20-1 with TRBJ2-1; 9 bases are shared with TRBD2. Looked up from germline, CDR1 is DFQATT and CDR2 is SNEGSKA (reference sequence). This CDR3 is 14 amino acids long. V was pared by 3 bases and J by 8 bases, with 8 bases of the junction left unmatched. The CDR3 DNA sequence: TGCAGTGCTAGTTGGGCGGGAGGGCCTTATGAGCAGTTCTTC. It yields the protein CSASWAGGPYEQFF.

The CDR3 DNA is TGTGCCAGCAGCTTAGCGCTTGGACTAGCCCACAATGAGCAGTTCTTC. Protein: CASSLALGLAHNEQFF. The J gene is TRBJ2-1, the V gene TRBV7-9, with 8 bases lining up with TRBD2. J gave up 5 bases and V 0 bases, and 6 bases lay outside the gene matches. This CDR3 is built from 16 residues. Germline CDR1 SEHNR, CDR2 FQNEAQ (reference sequence).

J is TRBJ2-3 and V is TRBV7-9; no definite D call. The CDR3 totals 12 residues. Germline V CDR1 and CDR2: SEHNR, FQNEAQ (reference sequence). Trimming shortened V by 2 bases and J by 7 bases, and 7 bases separated the two germline ends. The CDR3 coding sequence is TGTGCCAGCAGCTTAAGTCTAAATACGCAGTATTTT. Its protein product is CASSLSLNTQYF. Variable domain in full (rest from reference TRBV7-9 and TRBJ2-3): DTGVSQNPRHKITKRGQNVTFRCDPISEHNRLYWYRQTLGQGPEFLTYFQNEAQLEKSRLLSDRFSAERPKGSFSTLEIQRTEQGDSAMYLCASSLSLNTQYFGPGTRLTVL.

The gene calls are TRBV6-1 and TRBJ2-1; 8 bases line up with TRBD2. Germline V gene sequence: CDR1 MNHNS, CDR2 SASEGT. The CDR3 contains 13 residues. The V and J ends lost 0 bases and 12 bases, in that order; junction bases with no gene match: 4. In DNA form, the CDR3 reads TGTGCCAGCAGTGAAGCGCGGGGGGATGGGCAGTTCTTC. Its translation is CASSEARGDGQFF.

The V and J genes are TRBV11-2 and TRBJ2-5; TRBD1 agrees at 11 bases. V was clipped by 4 bases and J by 5 bases; unmatched bases: 9. CDR1 SGHAT and CDR2 FQNNGV come from the germline V gene. The CDR3 consists of 16 residues. CDR3 DNA: TGTGCCAGCAGCTACGGGACAGGGGGAATCCGGGAGACCCAGTACTTC. It translates to CASSYGTGGIRETQYF.

The J gene is TRBJ2-7, the V gene TRBV14; 8 nucleotides align to TRBD1. Unmatched junction bases numbered 9, after V lost 2 bases and J lost 3 bases. Per the germline V gene, CDR1 is SGHDN and CDR2 is FVKESK. The CDR3 has 16 residues. CDR3 DNA: TGTGCCAGCAGCCAAAGGTCAGGACAGGGCGACTACGAGCAGTACTTC. The encoded protein is CASSQRSGQGDYEQYF.

This rearrangement joins TRBV13 to TRBJ2-1, with 14 bases fitting TRBD2. The germline V gene has CDR1 PRHDT and CDR2 FYEKMQ (reference sequence). J gave up 4 bases and V 6 bases, and 5 bases lay outside the gene matches. The CDR3 is 16 amino acids. The CDR3 is CASSPRTSGRYNEQFF. The CDR3 nucleotides are TGTGCCAGCAGTCCCCGGACTAGCGGGAGGTACAATGAGCAGTTCTTC. The whole variable domain, filled in from reference TRBV13 and TRBJ2-1, reads AAGVIQSPRHLIKEKRETATLKCYPIPRHDTVYWYQQGPGQDPQFLISFYEKMQSDKGSIPDRFSAQQFSDYHSELNMSSLELGDSALYFCASSPRTSGRYNEQFFGPGTRLTVL.

The V gene is TRBV14, the J gene TRBJ1-1; D call uncertain. Trimming cost V 4 bases and J 1 base, with 7 bases left between them. From germline, CDR1 is SGHDN and CDR2 FVKESK. This CDR3 contains 13 residues. Written as DNA, the CDR3 is TGTGCCAGCAGCCTCAGGCCGAACACTGAAGCTTTCTTT. This codes for CASSLRPNTEAFF. Filled out from reference TRBV14 and TRBJ1-1, the complete variable domain reads EAGVTQFPSHSVIEKGQTVTLRCDPISGHDNLYWYRRVMGKEIKFLLHFVKESKQDESGMPNNRFLAERTGGTYSTLKVQPAELEDSGVYFCASSLRPNTEAFFGQGTRLTVV.